This T cell receptor beta chain was profiled in a study of T cells in Graves' hyperthyroidism and ophthalmopathy. Study-wide points: The model anticipated ophthalmopathy a median around 6 months pre-onset.

Subjects with ophthalmopathy showed a Clinical Activity Score no lower than 3, a NOSPECS grade no lower than 4, and a duration shorter than 3 months. Fresh peripheral blood, under 11 ml, yielded the PBMCs. Amplification of TCR beta CDR3 regions was performed using RNA transcripts as template. HTBI primers were employed in a first-round RT-PCR of the TCR CDR3. TCRdb re-called the multiplex PCR reads with MiXCR, one entry per CDR3 protein. The sample includes hundreds of thousands of distinct CDR3 sequences, roughly 20% of them seen just once. As concerns this clonotype: The antigen remains unidentified.

Sequenced sample: blood. The source of this sequence is a man between 25 and 39 years old with Graves' ophthalmopathy.

The CDR3 nucleotides read TGTGCCAGCAGTGTACAACTAGCGGACAGCTACGAGCAGTACTTC. It is translated as CASSVQLADSYEQYF. This chain uses TRBV27 with TRBJ2-7; 8 bases are shared with TRBD2. The CDR3 spans 15 residues. CDR1 and CDR2 from the germline V gene are MNHEY and SMNVEV (reference sequence). The junction had 9 bases not matched to a gene; V was cut back by 5 bases and J by 3 bases.